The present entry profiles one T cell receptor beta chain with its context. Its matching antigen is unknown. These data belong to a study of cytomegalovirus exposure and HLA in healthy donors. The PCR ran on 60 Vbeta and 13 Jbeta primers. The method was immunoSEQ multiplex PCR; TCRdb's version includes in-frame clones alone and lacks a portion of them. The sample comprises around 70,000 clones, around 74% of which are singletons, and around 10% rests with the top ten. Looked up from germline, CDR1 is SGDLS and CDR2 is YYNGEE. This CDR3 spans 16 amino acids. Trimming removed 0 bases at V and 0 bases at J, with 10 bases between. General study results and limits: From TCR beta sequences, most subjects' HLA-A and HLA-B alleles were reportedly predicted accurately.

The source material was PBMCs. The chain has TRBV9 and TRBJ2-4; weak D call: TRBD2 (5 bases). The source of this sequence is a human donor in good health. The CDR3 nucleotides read TGTGCCAGCAGCGTAGGGGGAGCGTTAGCCAAAAACATTCAGTACTTC. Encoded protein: CASSVGGALAKNIQYF.